The sequence of this T cell receptor (beta chain) was determined in a study of Graves' ophthalmopathy and Graves' hyperthyroidism. Regarding the study as a whole: A model of 13 signatures distinguished ophthalmopathy from stable hyperthyroidism at 87.88% sensitivity and 81.08% specificity. Ophthalmopathy progression was predicted with 70.59% sensitivity and about 72% specificity. Appearing in blood as well were most expanded thyroid clonotypes above 0.001 frequency.

Amplifying from RNA transcripts, the study obtained TCR beta CDR3 regions. HTBI primers were employed in first-round RT-PCR, then a second-round multiplex PCR followed. Via MiXCR, TCRdb re-called the multiplex PCR reads, giving one row per CDR3 protein. The sample lists over a million distinct CDR3 sequences, about 35% occurring once. Trimming took 6 bases from V and 8 from J, leaving 19 bases between them. This CDR3 has 14 residues. Germline loops: CDR1 MDHEN, CDR2 SYDVKM. Eligible hyperthyroidism cases comprised new diagnoses of under 2 months' duration in individuals aged 18 to 65. This clonotype was seen a handful of times. Its specificity is unknown.

The origin of this receptor is an adult man with Graves' hyperthyroidism. The chain recombines TRBV28 with TRBJ1-2, with D perhaps TRBD1 (6 bases). The sample was peripheral blood or thyroid tissue (not recorded which). Here the CDR3 reads CASRAIGGASGYTF. For the CDR3, the DNA is TGTGCCAGCAGGGCGATTGGGGGCGCCTCCGGCTACACCTTC.